This T cell receptor beta chain was recorded in a study of cytomegalovirus exposure and HLA in healthy donors. In the study overall: Of all 400 or so donors who were genotyped, around 79% belonged to the Caucasian-associated ancestry cluster.

For this clone: The antigen remains undetermined.

There are 12 residues in the CDR3. The junction had 0 bases not matched to a gene; V was cut back by 5 bases and J by 5 bases. The germline V gene has CDR1 MNHEY and CDR2 SMNVEV (reference sequence). Vbeta (60) and Jbeta (13) primers were used in the PCR. Generated by immunoSEQ multiplex PCR, the TCRdb table keeps only in-frame clones and is missing some. The data show fewer than 200,000 clones, roughly 85% seen once. Findings and limits, study-wide: Researchers left out some V segments, among them TRBV6-2 and TRBV6-3, as indistinguishable.

The clonotype was recovered from a man in his forties in good health and CMV-seronegative. The chain links TRBV27 to TRBJ1-2; TRBD1 agrees at 9 bases. Sequenced sample: PBMCs. CDR3 in DNA: TGTGCCAGCAGTGGACAGGGGTATGGCTACACCTTC. Translation gives CASSGQGYGYTF.